These 23 T cell receptor beta chains share one sample of origin, sequenced in a study of T cell responses to AZD1222 COVID-19 vaccine. Produced via immunoSEQ multiplex PCR; TCRdb's table is partial and in-frame only. The sample lists about 150,000 clones, 90% seen once, with roughly 1.6% in the top ten. The sample here was peripheral blood, taken on day 0 of AZD1222 vaccination. These receptors all come from an adult in good health.

The chain combines TRBV6-4 with TRBJ1-4, with a weak D call TRBD1 (5 bases). Germline V CDR1 and CDR2: MRHNA, SNTAGT. The CDR3 runs 18 residues. The V and J ends lost 0 bases and 4 bases respectively, with 18 bases between them. The CDR3 loop reads CASSDSRQGKWVNEKLFF. CDR3 in DNA: TGTGCCAGCAGTGACTCTCGGCAGGGAAAGTGGGTTAATGAAAAACTGTTTTTT.

The chain couples TRBV4-3 to TRBJ2-1, with TRBD1 identical over 7 bases. The germline gives CDR1 LGHNA, CDR2 YSLEER. The junction had 6 bases not matched to a gene; V was cut back by 4 bases and J by 3 bases. The CDR3 spans 15 residues. CDR3 bases: TGCGCCAGCAGCCCGACAGACAGGGACTACAATGAGCAGTTCTTC. Its protein is CASSPTDRDYNEQFF.

This clone was detected once. This chain uses TRBV28 with TRBJ2-1, with no clear D. The V and J ends lost 7 bases and 5 bases respectively, with 9 bases between them. This CDR3 has 12 amino acids. The germline V gene has CDR1 MDHEN and CDR2 SYDVKM. CDR3 region: CASTLENNEQFF. CDR3 nucleotides: TGTGCCAGCACCCTCGAGAACAATGAGCAGTTCTTC. The entire variable domain, with the rest obtained from reference TRBV28 and TRBJ2-1, is as follows: DVKVTQSSRYLVKRTGEKVFLECVQDMDHENMFWYRQDPGLGLRLIYFSYDVKMKEKGDIPEGYSVSREKKERFSLILESASTNQTSMYLCASTLENNEQFFGPGTRLTVL.

The chain carries TRBV6-6 and TRBJ1-2, with D unclear. V was pared by 7 bases and J by 8 bases, with 26 bases between. The CDR3 extends over 16 amino acids. From germline, CDR1 is MNHNY and CDR2 SVGAGI (reference sequence). CDR3 DNA: TGTGCCAGCACCTTGATCCCGGGCCCCTATCGAGGGGGCTACACCTTC. Its translation is CASTLIPGPYRGGYTF.

This clone has a single count. The CDR3 sequence is CATSGDRLQETQYF. CDR3 DNA sequence: TGTGCCACCAGTGGGGACAGACTACAAGAGACCCAGTACTTC. This chain uses TRBV24-1 with TRBJ2-5; 7 positions match TRBD1. V was pared by 5 bases and J by 2 bases, with 4 bases of the junction left unmatched. This CDR3 contains 14 residues. Germline V CDR1 and CDR2: KGHDR, SFDVKD.

The V gene is TRBV6-1, the J gene TRBJ1-5; 8 bases are a match to TRBD1. CDR1 is MNHNS and CDR2 is SASEGT in the germline V gene. V shed 2 bases, J shed 6 bases, and the junction held 3 bases outside the gene matches. This CDR3 is 14 amino acids long. The CDR3 coding sequence is TGTGCCAGCAGTGAACACAGGGGGTTTCAGCCCCAGCATTTT. Encoded protein: CASSEHRGFQPQHF.

The CDR3 here is CATSDPRGKGGGETQYF. The CDR3 bases are TGTGCCACCAGTGACCCGAGGGGAAAGGGAGGGGGAGAGACCCAGTACTTC. V usage is TRBV24-1 and J usage is TRBJ2-5; the D gene is possibly TRBD2 (7 bases). With 4 bases removed from V and 4 bases from J, the gap between germline ends came to 21 bases. The CDR3 covers 17 residues. Germline-derived CDR1 and CDR2 are KGHDR and SFDVKD.

The V gene is TRBV7-9, the J gene TRBJ1-5; D remains unclear. This CDR3 is 16 amino acids long. Germline V gives CDR1 SEHNR, CDR2 FQNEAQ (reference sequence). V was pared by 3 bases and J by 2 bases, with 14 bases between. The CDR3 coding sequence is TGTGCCAGCAGCTTGGGCAGTAGATCTGGCAATCAGCCCCAGCATTTT. Encoded protein: CASSLGSRSGNQPQHF.

J is TRBJ1-2 and V is TRBV28; perhaps TRBD1 as D (6 bases). V dropped 3 bases and J dropped 8 bases, with 10 bases sitting between them. Germline loops: CDR1 MDHEN, CDR2 SYDVKM. CDR3 length equals 12 residues. The CDR3 nucleotides are TGTGCCAGCAGTTTTGAGGGGGGAGGCTACACCTTC. Translating it yields CASSFEGGGYTF.

The CDR3 DNA follows: TGTGCCAGCAGTCAGGGGGGCAGGGACACCGGGGAGCTGTTTTTT. Translation: CASSQGGRDTGELFF. The V call is TRBV28, the J call TRBJ2-2; tentatively, D is TRBD1 (7 bases). Germline V gene sequence: CDR1 MDHEN, CDR2 SYDVKM. The CDR3 totals 15 residues. Trimming removed 5 bases at V and 3 bases at J, with 13 bases between.

The J gene is TRBJ1-2, the V gene TRBV19; D perhaps matches TRBD1 (6 bases). CDR3 length: 16 amino acids. The germline V gene has CDR1 LNHDA and CDR2 SQIVND (reference sequence). V lost 4 bases to trimming and J lost 4 bases, with 19 bases between them. This chain's CDR3 is CASSRRTAGAGYGYTF. DNA of the CDR3: TGTGCCAGTAGTAGGAGGACAGCCGGCGCTGGCTATGGCTACACCTTC.

The V and J genes are TRBV14 and TRBJ2-7; D remains unclear. Germline V gene data show CDR1 as SGHDN and CDR2 as FVKESK. The CDR3 has 15 residues. The ends were cut back, 1 base at V and 4 bases at J, with 14 bases in the middle. The CDR3 region is CASSQGLQITYEQYF. In DNA, the CDR3 is TGTGCCAGCAGCCAAGGGCTCCAAATAACATACGAGCAGTACTTC.

A single count supports this clone. The gene calls are TRBV4-3 and TRBJ1-2, with a weak D call TRBD1 (5 bases). Trimming pared 0 bases from V and 4 bases from J, leaving 18 bases between. The CDR3 length is 17 residues. The germline CDR1 and CDR2 sequences are LGHNA and YSLEER. The CDR3 nucleotides read TGCGCCAGCAGCCAAGAGACAGCCCGGCGGGGCCTCTATGGCTACACCTTC. It specifies CASSQETARRGLYGYTF.

The chain carries TRBV2 and TRBJ1-5, with TRBD1 matching over 9 bases. CDR3 size: 15 residues. Germline V gene lookup returns CDR1 SNHLY and CDR2 FYNNEI. V was clipped by 6 bases and J by 1 base; unmatched bases: 4. The CDR3 sequence is CASRKDRGSNQPQHF. The CDR3 DNA follows: TGTGCCAGCAGGAAGGACAGGGGAAGCAATCAGCCCCAGCATTTT.

This chain links TRBV28 with TRBJ2-5; TRBD1 might be the D (5 bases). The CDR3 consists of 13 residues. Trimming shortened V by 3 bases and J by 5 bases, and 10 bases separated the two germline ends. Per the germline V gene, CDR1 is MDHEN and CDR2 is SYDVKM. CDR3 protein: CASSFQTVETQYF. The CDR3 DNA reads as TGTGCCAGCAGTTTCCAGACAGTGGAGACCCAGTACTTC.

The rearrangement links TRBV4-2 to TRBJ1-4; perhaps TRBD1 as D (6 bases). CDR3 length: 16 amino acids. Trimming removed 4 bases at V and 3 bases at J, with 15 bases between. In germline, CDR1 is LGHNA, CDR2 YNFKEQ. In DNA, the CDR3 is TGTGCCAGCAGCCGGGCCAACAGGGTACCTAATGAAAAACTGTTTTTT. It is translated as CASSRANRVPNEKLFF.

V gene TRBV29-1 combines with J gene TRBJ1-4; weak D call: TRBD1 (5 bases). The V end lost 6 bases, the J end lost 4 bases, and 12 bases lay between the germline ends. In germline, CDR1 is SQVTM, CDR2 ANQGSEA. The CDR3 runs 13 residues. The CDR3 spells CSVLGRDNEKLFF. The CDR3 DNA reads as TGCAGCGTCCTCGGCAGGGATAATGAAAAACTGTTTTTT.

This clone has just a few counts. V usage is TRBV2 and J usage is TRBJ2-7; 9 bases agree with TRBD1. V was clipped by 5 bases and J by 2 bases; unmatched bases: 1. The CDR3 length is 13 residues. CDR1 and CDR2 from the germline V gene are SNHLY and FYNNEI. In nucleotides, the CDR3 is TGTGCCAGCAGTAGGACAGGGGCCTACGAGCAGTACTTC. Amino acid sequence: CASSRTGAYEQYF. The full variable domain, completed using reference TRBV2 and TRBJ2-7, is EPEVTQTPSHQVTQMGQEVILRCVPISNHLYFYWYRQILGQKVEFLVSFYNNEISEKSEIFDDQFSVERPDGSNFTLKIRSTKLEDSAMYFCASSRTGAYEQYFGPGTRLTVT.

The chain combines TRBV7-9 with TRBJ1-1; perhaps TRBD1 as D (5 bases). Germline-derived CDR1 and CDR2 are SEHNR and FQNEAQ (reference sequence). This CDR3 has 12 residues. V lost 5 bases, J lost 5 bases, and 9 bases lay in between. CDR3 loop: CASSPGGTEAFF. The CDR3 nucleotides are TGTGCCAGCAGCCCGGGGGGGACTGAAGCTTTCTTT.

The genes are TRBV4-3 and TRBJ1-1; the D gene is possibly TRBD1 (6 bases). The V end lost 4 bases, the J end lost 5 bases, and 11 bases lay between the germline ends. The length of the CDR3 is 13 residues. CDR1 is LGHNA and CDR2 is YSLEER in the germline V gene. The CDR3 sequence: CASSPNRETEAFF. The DNA of the CDR3 is TGCGCCAGCAGCCCAAACAGGGAAACTGAAGCTTTCTTT.

V gene TRBV18 combines with J gene TRBJ1-4; D remains ambiguous. The CDR3 runs 13 residues. Trimming removed 0 bases at V and 11 bases at J, with 10 bases between. Germline assignment: CDR1 KGHSH and CDR2 LQKENI. The CDR3 sequence is CASSPPSVAKLFF. The CDR3 DNA is TGTGCCAGCTCACCACCGTCCGTGGCGAAACTGTTTTTT. Together with reference TRBV18 and TRBJ1-4, the CDR3 gives the full variable domain: NAGVMQNPRHLVRRRGQEARLRCSPMKGHSHVYWYRQLPEEGLKFMVYLQKENIIDESGMPKERFSAEFPKEGPSILRIQQVVRGDSAAYFCASSPPSVAKLFFGSGTQLSVL.

The chain couples TRBV28 to TRBJ2-3; no definite D call. Germline CDR1 MDHEN, CDR2 SYDVKM. This CDR3 contains 15 residues. Trimming took off 3 bases at V and 2 bases at J, with 12 bases between the two ends. CDR3 sequence reads: CASSFPAPATDTQYF. DNA of the CDR3: TGTGCCAGCAGTTTTCCCGCCCCCGCCACAGATACGCAGTATTTT. Full variable domain (rest looked up from reference TRBV28 and TRBJ2-3): DVKVTQSSRYLVKRTGEKVFLECVQDMDHENMFWYRQDPGLGLRLIYFSYDVKMKEKGDIPEGYSVSREKKERFSLILESASTNQTSMYLCASSFPAPATDTQYFGPGTRLTVL.

The chain uses TRBV28 and TRBJ1-4; no definite D call. The CDR3 is made up of 12 amino acids. Germline CDR1 MDHEN, CDR2 SYDVKM. V lost 5 bases and J lost 8, with 9 bases in between. CDR3 amino acids: CASSVYKEKLFF. The CDR3 nucleotides are TGTGCCAGCAGTGTATACAAGGAAAAACTGTTTTTT.